This note documents a single TCR beta chain sequence. This clone has just a few counts. No cognate antigen has been identified for it. Base qualities are not at hand, and no much larger clone is one base apart. In total, just over 650 healthy bone marrow donors made up the cohort. Cohort members were all nominally healthy when sampled, although unrecorded immune exposures were likely present. The donor tested CMV seronegative and was one of the 352 seronegative cohort members. A peripheral blood sample was collected from each donor, and TCR beta sequencing was performed on peripheral blood mononuclear cells. The Qiagen DNeasy Blood Extraction Kit was used to extract genomic DNA from the blood cell samples. The library was made by the immunoSEQ multiplex PCR assay. For the multiplex PCR, a mixture combining 60 forward primers for TCR Vbeta segments and 13 reverse primers for TCR Jbeta segments was used. The CDR3 region of rearranged TCR beta genes was amplified from genomic DNA with a multiplex PCR assay. On the Illumina HiSeq System, the amplified TCR beta libraries were sequenced as 87-base-pair reads. The source study handled its data this way. A later analysis counted tens of millions of unique TCR beta chains across the 600 to 850 repertoires, and some 11 million of these chains were shared by at least two donors. To remove PCR and sequencing errors, raw reads were error-corrected and collapsed into unique sequences using a nearest-neighbor algorithm that merged closely related sequences. CDR3 sequences were aligned to IMGT reference sequences to assign V, D and J gene segments. Each retained sequence needed at least a six-nucleotide match to both a V gene segment and a J gene segment. Rearrangements were called productive when the CDR3 lacked stop codons and stayed in frame with V and J; all others were non-productive. CDR3 was defined by IMGT convention, running from the second conserved V-encoded cysteine to the conserved J-encoded phenylalanine. Sequences without an unambiguous match to a single V gene segment were excluded from the earlier analysis of several hundred of the donors. In an earlier analysis of some 590 of the donors, V segments were called functional above 56.7% productive rearrangements and were called segregating when the between-donor standard deviation exceeded 5%. A statistical classification framework was developed to diagnose cytomegalovirus status using the catalog of TCR beta chain sequences. V and J gene assignment, in a later analysis, came from comparing TCR nucleotide sequences with IMGT/GENE-DB human TR gene sequences. A later analysis assigned CDR3 sequences and most-parsimonious VDJ recombination scenarios with the TCRdist pipeline. In a later analysis, each TCR beta chain was defined by its CDR3 amino acid sequence together with its V-gene family, and reads lacking a unique V-gene family were excluded. A later analysis removed 592 highly shared, low-generation-probability nucleotide sequences to deal with suspected cross-contamination and a sequencing artifact. A later analysis calculated a clonal expansion index for each public chain from normalized within-repertoire ranks of inferred template counts. A later analysis computed generation probabilities with a VDJ recombination model fitted to out-of-frame rearrangements, and checked the results against IGoR. A later analysis scored TCR-TCR, TCR-HLA and TCR-CMV co-occurrence with hypergeometric tests, applying a repertoire-size bias correction to TCR pairs. False discovery rates were estimated in a later analysis by permuting HLA or CMV assignments 20 times. In a later analysis, co-occurring TCRs were grouped using DBSCAN, and TCRdist sequence similarity was added for clustering within HLA-allele-positive subsets. For co-occurrence clustering, repertoires with fewer than 30,000 or more than 120,000 public chains were excluded, along with 5 or 6 repertoires with anomalous nucleotide sharing. The immuneACCESS repertoire file appears here via TCRdb, limited to in-frame rearrangements. These files lack a portion of the clones; in checked studies, under half of the deficit traces to unresolved V genes, and the cause of the others is not known. D and trimming were read from the DNA, whereas the V and J calls and clone size are those reported in that table. Within this sample are over 65,000 clones, with 75% of them counted one time only. Together, the top ten hold over 2% of the sample.

This specimen belongs to a study of cytomegalovirus exposure and HLA in healthy donors (dated 2017 in TCRdb). Context from the whole study: In an earlier analysis of approximately 640 of the donors, 250 to 300 Gb of sequence data and just under 120 million unique TCR beta sequences from 150 million to 200 million T cells were reported. To decide whether each TCR beta V gene segment behaved as functional or pseudogenic, an earlier analysis of approximately 600 of the donors relied on high-throughput TCR beta sequencing. Class I and class II HLA loci were covered by the typing at four-digit resolution. To study patterns of TCR occurrence, a later analysis re-analyzed previously published TCR beta repertoires from around 670 donors and added high-resolution HLA genotyping. Among the approximately 400 genotyped donors, approximately 77% belonged to the genetic ancestry cluster associated with self-reported Caucasian donors. Rather than using new phenotypic data, the later analysis identified candidate immune exposures from TCR beta sequences and from how often those sequences occurred across donors. Donor age, sex, ethnicity and CMV serostatus were compiled together with the repertoire data. The study aimed to test whether cataloging public T cell receptors could reveal signatures of past pathogen exposure. A handful of DR-DQ haplotypes were treated as single units for association and clustering because of strong linkage in the cohort. The T cell repertoires of roughly 660 subjects were profiled by immunosequencing and related to cytomegalovirus serostatus. In addition to the first cohort of about 650 subjects, a separate validation cohort of 120 different subjects was used. High-throughput TCR immunosequencing, statistical association of individual TCRs with disease status, and machine learning were combined to predict cytomegalovirus infection status. In a later genetic analysis, genome-wide SNP genotypes for about 65% of the 666 donors were used, and that subset was treated as a discovery cohort. Across some 400 genotyped donors of the cohort, an average of approximately 240,000 unique TCR beta nucleotide sequences per donor were sequenced, and 15% to 20% of those sequences were non-productive. Typing coverage differed by locus: A, B, C, DRB1 and DQB1 were typed in about 620-630 donors, DQA1 in about 500, DPA1 in approximately 610, and DPB1 in around 440. Around 320 gigabases of sequencing data and tens of millions of unique TCR sequences were included in an early release covering several hundred HLA-typed donors. Every repertoire in the discovery cohort had been generated on one and the same sequencing platform.

Results the study describes overall, beyond this receptor: A later genetic analysis reported fewer N-insertions in productive TCRs among donors in an Asian-associated ancestry cluster than the roughly 690-donor mean. Correlated functional status among segregating V segments might reflect linkage disequilibrium, but an unknown experimental factor could not be ruled out. Because counts were too low, seventeen rarely observed V segments, including chromosome 9 orphons, were left out of the earlier analysis of some 600 of the donors. A few of the identified cytomegalovirus-associated TCR beta chains were confirmed in vitro to be specific for cytomegalovirus antigens. The study gave a list of roughly 150 TCR beta chains associated with cytomegalovirus. This cohort had only TCR beta chains sequenced, and the lack of alpha or paired-chain data limited which features could be detected. Cytomegalovirus status was reported to be diagnosed by the classifier with high specificity and sensitivity in both the original and validation cohorts. For the cohort, immune exposure information was limited to CMV serostatus. The authors suggested that the approach could potentially be generalized to other disease states and immunological phenotypes. Most CMV-associated TCR beta chains appeared to be HLA-restricted in a later analysis, and the HLA associations seemed to be driven largely by CMV exposure. The presence/absence analyses assumed that sequencing depth was roughly uniform across donors, and that assumption may not be true. In an earlier analysis of 587 of the donors, most TCR beta V segments appeared in productive rearrangements about 90% or about 30% of the time, broadly matching IMGT annotations. According to a later analysis, parvovirus B19, influenza, CMV and Epstein-Barr virus appeared linked to several top co-occurrence clusters. A further reported finding was that TCR beta sequences accurately predicted the HLA-A and HLA-B alleles for most subjects in the first cohort. In a later analysis, the rate of TCR association differed among HLA loci, with DRB1 alleles having the most associated TCRs and HLA-C alleles having the fewest. Compared with equally common non-associated chains, HLA-associated TCR beta chains in a later analysis were more clonally expanded and had lower generation probabilities. A later genetic analysis associated a missense DCLRE1C variant with V-gene and J-gene trimming of TCR beta chains, and an independent cohort replicated the association. A cluster of highly shared sequence variants was judged likely to represent a technical artifact of the sequencing pipeline. Strong co-occurrence of HLA alleles, especially DR and DQ, made assigning TCR associations to individual alleles difficult. Specific HLA alleles were associated with roughly 17,000 TCR beta sequences at a false discovery rate of 0.05 in a later analysis. While some public TCRs were present in many individuals, most TCR sequences turned up only very rarely across donors. HLA typing was unavailable for some donors at each locus, so association tests used only the typed subset.

This clonotype was sampled from a man aged 35-49 years in good health and CMV-seronegative. Sequencing was performed on PBMCs.

For the CDR3, the sequence is CASSYSSGYTGELFF. The DNA reads as follows: TGTGCCAGCAGTTACTCGAGCGGCTATACCGGGGAGCTGTTTTTT. The rearrangement joined TRBV6-5 to TRBJ2-2, and the D gene may be TRBD2, 5 bases matching. V is pared back by 0 bases and J by 5 bases, with 10 bases lying between the germline termini. The CDR3 runs 15 amino acids, cysteine and phenylalanine included. Only CDR3 DNA is held: 45 bases, read in frame from base 1. CDR1 MNHEY and CDR2 SVGAGI were looked up in the germline V gene.